This T cell receptor (beta chain) was obtained from a study of CD8+CD57+ T cells in acquired aplastic anemia. Study at large: DNA recovered from sorted CD4+ and CD8+ cells had a mean of approximately 3.2 ug. About 10 million reads, on average, were obtained for CD4+ cells from healthy donors.

Findings and caveats of the study: Researchers reported that CD8+ Simpson's diversity was not significantly different in patients versus controls.

CDR3 and TCR beta VDJ profiling relied on a genomic DNA template. Via MiXCR, TCRdb re-called the reads, giving one row per CDR3 protein. The sample carries over 40,000 distinct CDR3 sequences, about 73% recorded once. The germline V gene encodes CDR1 SGHAT and CDR2 FQDESV (reference sequence). The trim removed 4 bases at V and 1 base at J, leaving 9 bases unmatched. This CDR3 comprises 18 residues. With regard to this clonotype: Its specificity is not known.

The TCR sequence derives from a human donor in good health, serving as a control. Sequenced input: sorted CD4+, CD8+, or CD8+CD57+ T cells (not recorded which) from PBMCs. The genes are TRBV11-1 and TRBJ2-2; the match to TRBD1 covers 10 bases. The CDR3 reads CASSSWDRGLLNTGELFF. CDR3 DNA sequence: TGTGCCAGCAGCTCGTGGGACAGGGGCCTCTTGAACACCGGGGAGCTGTTTTTT.